Shown below are 6 T cell receptor beta chains from a single sample sequenced in a study of human T cells and chemical hapten exposure. Via MiXCR, TCRdb re-called the RACE reads, giving one row per CDR3 protein. The sample yields around 360,000 distinct CDR3 sequences, about 6% seen once. Indicated time point: patch test 2, 6 weeks after DPC sensitization. The treatment here: therapeutic diphenylcyclopropenone sensitization with weekly scalp DPC. The sample consisted of whole blood, taken in connection with sensitization to the hapten diphenylcyclopropenone (DPC). Receptor source: a woman younger than 30 with alopecia areata. Some clones in this sample may be carry-over from other donors' samples.

This clonotype showed up just a few times. This chain joins TRBV12-3 or TRBV12-4 and TRBJ1-5; D is unresolved. The CDR3 loop spans 14 amino acids. Between the trimmed V and J ends, which lost 4 bases and 3 bases, there was a span of 10 bases. The CDR3 nucleotides are TGTGCCAGCAGTTCGCAACAGAACAATCAGCCCCAGCATTTT. Translation gives CASSSQQNNQPQHF.

This clonotype was recorded at least ten times. This sequence joins TRBV6-2 or TRBV6-3 and TRBJ2-3; 8 bases are a match to TRBD1. Losses at the gene ends were 8 bases for V and 7 bases for J; bases not matched to a gene: 11. Germline values: CDR1 MNHEY, CDR2 SVGEGT. The CDR3 spans 14 residues. Here the CDR3 reads CASRVAGGEYTQYF. DNA for the CDR3: TGTGCCAGCCGTGTGGCAGGGGGCGAATATACGCAGTATTTT.

This clonotype was seen repeatedly, ten times or more. V usage is TRBV12-3 or TRBV12-4 and J usage is TRBJ1-1; 9 bases map to TRBD1. The CDR3 spans 15 residues. V trimming: 6 bases; J trimming: 6 bases; junction bases outside the gene matches: 11. The CDR3 protein is CASSKRGQGRAEAFF. CDR3 coding DNA: TGTGCCAGCAGCAAAAGGGGACAGGGACGGGCTGAAGCTTTCTTT.

The V and J genes are TRBV19 and TRBJ2-2, with TRBD1 as a possible D gene (6 bases). V lost 3 bases to trimming and J lost 3 bases, with 14 bases between them. CDR1 LNHDA and CDR2 SQIVND come from the germline V gene (reference sequence). The CDR3 is 16 amino acids. The CDR3 protein is CASSISGGGDTGELFF. In nucleotides, the CDR3 is TGTGCCAGTAGTATTTCTGGGGGCGGCGACACCGGGGAGCTGTTTTTT.

This clonotype occurred many times. The J gene is TRBJ1-5, the V gene TRBV3-1; D may be TRBD1 (5 bases). The CDR3 covers 14 residues. With 5 bases removed from V and 4 bases from J, the gap between germline ends came to 12 bases. Germline V gene lookup returns CDR1 LGHDT and CDR2 YNNKEL (reference sequence). This CDR3 is CASSWGRQNQPQHF. The CDR3 coding sequence is TGTGCCAGCAGCTGGGGACGCCAAAATCAGCCCCAGCATTTT.

Concerning this clonotype itself: A much larger clone lies a single base off, so this may be a read error. The V and J genes are TRBV6-6 and TRBJ1-5, with 8 bases matching TRBD1. CDR1 is MNHNY, CDR2 SVGAGI, per germline (reference sequence). There are 16 residues in the CDR3. The CDR3 DNA sequence: TGTGCCATCAGTTACTCCGGGACAGGCTTCAATCAGCCCCAGCATTTT. This gives the protein CAISYSGTGFNQPQHF.